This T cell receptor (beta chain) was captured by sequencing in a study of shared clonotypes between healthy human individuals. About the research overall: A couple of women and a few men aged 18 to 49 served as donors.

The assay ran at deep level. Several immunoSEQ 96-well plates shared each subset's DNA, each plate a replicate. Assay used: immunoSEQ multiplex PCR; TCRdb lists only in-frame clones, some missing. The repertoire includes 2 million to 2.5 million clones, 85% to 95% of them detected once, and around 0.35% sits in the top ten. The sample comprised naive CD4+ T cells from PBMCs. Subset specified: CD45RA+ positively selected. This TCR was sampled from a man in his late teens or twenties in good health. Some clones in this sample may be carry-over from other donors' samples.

CDR3 nucleotide sequence: TGTGCCAGCACTTTGGGGGGGGACACCTATGGCTACACCTTC. Its translation is CASTLGGDTYGYTF. The chain combines TRBV28 with TRBJ1-2; D possibly corresponds to TRBD1 (6 bases). There are 14 residues in the CDR3. The V and J ends lost 7 bases and 4 bases respectively, with 16 bases between them. Germline CDR1 and CDR2: MDHEN and SYDVKM.